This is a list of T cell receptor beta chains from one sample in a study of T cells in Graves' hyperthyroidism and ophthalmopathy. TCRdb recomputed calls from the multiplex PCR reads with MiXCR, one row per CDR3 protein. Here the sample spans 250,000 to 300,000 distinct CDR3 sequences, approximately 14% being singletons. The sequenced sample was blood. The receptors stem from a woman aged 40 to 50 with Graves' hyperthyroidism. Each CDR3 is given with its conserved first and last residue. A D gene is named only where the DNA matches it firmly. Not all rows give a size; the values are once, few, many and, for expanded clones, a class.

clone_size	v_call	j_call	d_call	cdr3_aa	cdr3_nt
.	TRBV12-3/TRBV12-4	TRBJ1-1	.	CASTILRLELTEAFF	TGTGCCAGCACCATCCTTCGACTCGAATTAACTGAAGCTTTCTTT
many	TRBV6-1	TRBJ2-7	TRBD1	CASGRDSYEQYF	TGTGCCAGCGGAAGGGACAGCTACGAGCAGTACTTC
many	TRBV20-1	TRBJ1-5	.	CSAVHRAYQPQHF	TGCAGTGCTGTTCACAGGGCCTACCAGCCCCAGCATTTT
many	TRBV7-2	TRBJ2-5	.	CASSLLGARETQYF	TGTGCCAGCAGCTTACTTGGGGCTCGAGAGACCCAGTACTTC
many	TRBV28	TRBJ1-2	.	CASGALGRTGYTF	TGTGCCAGCGGAGCCCTCGGGAGGACGGGCTACACCTTC
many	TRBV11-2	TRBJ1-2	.	CASSFRRNYGYTF	TGTGCCAGCAGCTTTCGCAGAAACTATGGCTACACCTTC
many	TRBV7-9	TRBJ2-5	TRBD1	CASSLGDRGLGETQYF	TGTGCCAGCAGCTTAGGAGACAGGGGGCTTGGAGAGACCCAGTACTTC
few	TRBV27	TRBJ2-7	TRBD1	CASSLTGGQYEQYF	TGTGCCAGCAGTTTGACAGGGGGTCAGTACGAGCAGTACTTC
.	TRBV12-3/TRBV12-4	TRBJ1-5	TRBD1	CASSKPGQGSDQPQHF	TGTGCCAGCAGCAAACCCGGACAGGGATCGGATCAGCCCCAGCATTTT
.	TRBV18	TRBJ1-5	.	CASSPMGASGQPQHF	TGTGCCAGCTCACCAATGGGGGCATCAGGGCAGCCCCAGCATTTT
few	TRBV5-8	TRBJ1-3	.	CASNFRGGSGNTIYF	TGTGCCAGCAACTTCAGAGGGGGCTCTGGAAACACCATATATTTT
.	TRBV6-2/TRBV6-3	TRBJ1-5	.	CASRSWTASNQPQHF	TGTGCCAGCAGATCCTGGACAGCGAGCAATCAGCCCCAGCATTTT
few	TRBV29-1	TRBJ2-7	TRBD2	CSVVSSGRNEQYF	TGCAGCGTTGTATCCAGCGGGAGAAACGAGCAGTACTTC
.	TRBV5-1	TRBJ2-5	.	CASSLVGTLATQETQYF	TGCGCCAGCAGCTTGGTGGGAACGCTAGCGACGCAAGAGACCCAGTACTTC
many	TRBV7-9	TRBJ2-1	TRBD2	CASSPGLAGGFYNEQFF	TGTGCCAGCAGCCCGGGACTAGCGGGAGGGTTCTACAATGAGCAGTTCTTC
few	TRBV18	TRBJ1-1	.	CASSQGGKTEAFF	TGTGCCAGCTCCCAAGGGGGGAAGACTGAAGCTTTCTTT
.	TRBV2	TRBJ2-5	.	CASSLNGGQETQYF	TGTGCCAGCAGTTTGAACGGGGGCCAAGAGACCCAGTACTTC
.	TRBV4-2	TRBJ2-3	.	CASSSGHSTDTQYF	TGTGCCAGCAGCTCCGGGCACTCCACAGATACGCAGTATTTT
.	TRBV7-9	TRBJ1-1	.	CASSLPTGGTEAFF	TGTGCCAGCAGCCTTCCTACAGGTGGGACTGAAGCTTTCTTT
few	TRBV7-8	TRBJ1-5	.	CASSQRPVETYNNQPQHF	TGTGCCAGCAGCCAAAGACCCGTAGAGACCTATAACAATCAGCCCCAGCATTTT
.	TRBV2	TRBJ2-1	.	CASSATRGNEQFF	TGTGCCAGCAGTGCGACTAGGGGCAATGAGCAGTTCTTC
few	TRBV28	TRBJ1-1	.	CASSLSSGGRTEAFF	TGTGCCAGCAGTTTATCTTCGGGGGGGCGCACTGAAGCTTTCTTT
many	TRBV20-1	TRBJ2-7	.	CSARVLVRPYEQYF	TGCAGTGCTAGGGTACTAGTTCGCCCCTACGAGCAGTACTTC
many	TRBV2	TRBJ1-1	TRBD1	CASSVGTVNTEAFF	TGTGCCAGCAGTGTTGGGACAGTGAACACTGAAGCTTTCTTT
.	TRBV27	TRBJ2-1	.	CASTRTGQQETQFF	TGTGCCAGTACTAGGACGGGCCAACAAGAGACCCAGTTCTTC